This note documents a single T cell receptor beta chain sequence. Its antigen is still unknown. The data belong to a study of cytomegalovirus exposure and HLA in healthy donors. Study-level background: The study placed 70% to 90% of its approximately 430 genotyped donors in the Caucasian-associated ancestry cluster.

Findings and limits, study-wide: Per a prior analysis, the majority of TCR beta V segments were productive roughly 87% or roughly 30% of the time.

With 60 Vbeta and 13 Jbeta primers, the PCR was carried out. Generated by immunoSEQ multiplex PCR, the TCRdb table keeps only in-frame clones and is missing some. The sample lists approximately 170,000 clones; around two thirds were seen once. The CDR3 covers 13 residues. The ends were cut back, 0 bases at V and 4 bases at J, with 7 bases in the middle. Germline V gene data show CDR1 as SGDLS and CDR2 as YYNGEE. V and J are TRBV9 and TRBJ1-1; D unresolved. This TCR derives from a man in his fifties or sixties in good health and CMV-seronegative. The sequencing input was PBMCs. This chain's CDR3 is CASSVAYPTEAFF. CDR3 DNA: TGTGCCAGCAGCGTAGCGTATCCCACTGAAGCTTTCTTT. The full variable domain, with the rest looked up from reference TRBV9 and TRBJ1-1, is DSGVTQTPKHLITATGQRVTLRCSPRSGDLSVYWYQQSLDQGLQFLIQYYNGEERAKGNILERFSAQQFPDLHSELNLSSLELGDSALYFCASSVAYPTEAFFGQGTRLTVV.